Each of the 14 T cell receptor beta chains below was sequenced from the same sample in a study of CD8 T cells in Susac syndrome. Roughly 0.5 to 1 ug RNA was reverse transcribed with random hexamers. TCRdb used MiXCR to reprocess the immunoSEQ multiplex PCR reads, holding one entry per CDR3 protein. This sample has some 450,000 distinct CDR3 sequences, with more than 80% found just once. The sequenced material came from CD8+ T cells from PBMCs. The receptor source for this set is a human donor with multiple sclerosis.

This clonotype came up a few times. The CDR3 loop reads CASSGGVDSYPEQFF. The CDR3 bases are TGTGCCAGCAGCGGGGGAGTGGACTCCTACCCTGAGCAGTTCTTC. The chain couples TRBV9 to TRBJ2-1; TRBD2 might be the D (5 bases). Trimming left V 3 bases short and J 9 bases short, with 19 bases between. CDR1 is SGDLS, CDR2 YYNGEE, per germline. The CDR3 has 15 amino acids.

This chain joins TRBV7-9 and TRBJ1-1; TRBD1 aligns across 7 bases. This CDR3 comprises 15 residues. V dropped 5 bases and J dropped 0; count of bases not matched to a gene: 6. CDR1 is SEHNR, CDR2 FQNEAQ, per germline (reference sequence). The CDR3 nucleotides read TGTGCCAGCAGCCCGCGGGACAGCATGAACACTGAAGCTTTCTTT. Protein sequence: CASSPRDSMNTEAFF.

The J gene is TRBJ2-1, the V gene TRBV28, with 8 bases fitting TRBD1. The CDR3 has 17 amino acids. V dropped 3 bases and J dropped 0; count of bases not matched to a gene: 7. In germline, CDR1 is MDHEN, CDR2 SYDVKM. CDR3 sequence: CASSFRGTGRSYNEQFF. Written as DNA, the CDR3 is TGTGCCAGCAGTTTCCGGGGGACAGGTCGCTCCTACAATGAGCAGTTCTTC.

The rearrangement links TRBV30 to TRBJ2-7; a weak D match, TRBD1 (6 bases). V dropped 7 bases and J dropped 4 bases, with 17 bases sitting between them. This CDR3 is 13 amino acids long. Germline V CDR1 and CDR2: GTSNPN, SVGIG (reference sequence). CDR3 bases: TGTGCCTCGGACAGTGGGGTGGAATACGAGCAGTACTTC. Residues: CASDSGVEYEQYF.

J is TRBJ2-7 and V is TRBV5-5; no reliable D call. Germline CDR1 reads SGHKS; CDR2 reads YYEKEE (reference sequence). Trimming removed 4 bases from V and 3 bases from J, with 5 bases in between. This CDR3 contains 11 residues. CDR3 sequence reads: CASSIRYEQYF. CDR3 bases: TGTGCCAGCAGCATCCGCTACGAGCAGTACTTC.

This clonotype was seen a single time. This chain uses TRBV6-1 with TRBJ2-5, with 8 bases lining up with TRBD1. V lost 3 bases and J lost 5; bases outside the gene matches: 5. Germline CDR1 reads MNHNS; CDR2 reads SASEGT. The CDR3 sequence is 14 residues long. The CDR3 DNA follows: TGTGCCAGCAGTGAGCCAGGGGGCTGGGAGACCCAGTACTTC. Its protein is CASSEPGGWETQYF.

This rearrangement joins TRBV6-6 to TRBJ2-3; TRBD2 might be the D (7 bases). CDR3 length: 14 amino acids. Trimming left V 6 bases short and J 2 bases short, with 12 bases between. Germline V lookup: CDR1 MNHNY, CDR2 SVGAGI (reference sequence). The CDR3 DNA reads as TGTGCCAGCAGCGGCGGGGGCTACACAGATACGCAGTATTTT. Encoded protein: CASSGGGYTDTQYF.

The V and J genes are TRBV7-2 and TRBJ2-5, with 8 bases lining up with TRBD1. Germline trimming cut 3 bases from V and 9 bases from J; bases unmatched to any gene: 9. This CDR3 has 14 amino acids. Germline V lookup: CDR1 SGHTA, CDR2 FQGNSA. Written as DNA, the CDR3 is TGTGCCAGCAGCTTTGGTACAGGGGGTCAGGCCCAGTACTTC. This codes for CASSFGTGGQAQYF. Supplemented by reference TRBV7-2 and TRBJ2-5, the full variable domain reads GAGVSQSPSNKVTEKGKDVELRCDPISGHTALYWYRQSLGQGLEFLIYFQGNSAPDKSGLPSDRFSAERTGGSVSTLTIQRTQQEDSAVYLCASSFGTGGQAQYFGPGTRLLVL.

The chain recombines TRBV5-1 with TRBJ2-3; 8 nucleotides match TRBD2. This CDR3 is built from 14 residues. Germline trimming cut 6 bases from V and 2 bases from J; bases unmatched to any gene: 5. Germline values: CDR1 SGHRS, CDR2 YFSETQ. The CDR3 protein is CASTWRGATDTQYF. The CDR3 DNA is TGCGCCAGCACCTGGCGGGGGGCCACAGATACGCAGTATTTT. The whole variable domain, remainder taken from reference TRBV5-1 and TRBJ2-3, is KAGVTQTPRYLIKTRGQQVTLSCSPISGHRSVSWYQQTPGQGLQFLFEYFSETQRNKGNFPGRFSGRQFSNSRSEMNVSTLELGDSALYLCASTWRGATDTQYFGPGTRLTVL.

This chain uses TRBV4-1 with TRBJ1-1, with 10 nucleotides matching TRBD1. Germline V gene lookup returns CDR1 MGHRA and CDR2 YSYEKL. There are 14 residues in the CDR3. The trim removed 1 base at V and 4 bases at J, leaving 0 bases unmatched. The CDR3 region is CASSQGDRGTEAFF. CDR3 nucleotide sequence: TGCGCCAGCAGCCAAGGGGACAGGGGCACTGAAGCTTTCTTT.

This clonotype was seen once. The chain combines TRBV28 with TRBJ2-1, with TRBD2 matching 11 bases. The CDR3 loop spans 15 amino acids. The junction had 9 bases not matched to a gene; V was cut back by 6 bases and J by 8 bases. Germline V CDR1 and CDR2: MDHEN, SYDVKM. The CDR3 nucleotides are TGTGCCAGCAGCCGCCTAGCGGGAGGTGTCTATGAGCAGTTCTTC. This codes for CASSRLAGGVYEQFF.

V and J are TRBV27 and TRBJ2-3; TRBD2 might be the D (5 bases). The CDR3 has 17 amino acids. The V gene's germline CDR1 is MNHEY and CDR2 SMNVEV (reference sequence). Trimming cost V 3 bases and J 1 base, with 17 bases left between them. CDR3 sequence reads: CASSFGVRPAGTDTQYF. For the CDR3, the DNA is TGTGCCAGCAGTTTTGGAGTTCGTCCAGCGGGCACAGATACGCAGTATTTT.

The chain carries TRBV2 and TRBJ1-1, with unresolved D. The CDR3 loop spans 11 amino acids. The germline V gene encodes CDR1 SNHLY and CDR2 FYNNEI. V lost 3 bases, J lost 8 bases, and 7 bases lay in between. CDR3: CASSDVGEAFF. The CDR3, as DNA: TGTGCCAGCAGTGATGTAGGGGAAGCTTTCTTT.

This clonotype was detected only once. The chain carries TRBV10-3 and TRBJ2-3; D ambiguous. Per the germline V gene, CDR1 is ENHRY and CDR2 is SYGVKD. The V end was cut by 6 bases, the J end by 1 base, with 17 bases between. The CDR3 is made up of 16 amino acids. The CDR3 nucleotides read TGTGCCATCAGAGATAACGTGCTTAGGGGCACAGATACGCAGTATTTT. Its translation is CAIRDNVLRGTDTQYF.